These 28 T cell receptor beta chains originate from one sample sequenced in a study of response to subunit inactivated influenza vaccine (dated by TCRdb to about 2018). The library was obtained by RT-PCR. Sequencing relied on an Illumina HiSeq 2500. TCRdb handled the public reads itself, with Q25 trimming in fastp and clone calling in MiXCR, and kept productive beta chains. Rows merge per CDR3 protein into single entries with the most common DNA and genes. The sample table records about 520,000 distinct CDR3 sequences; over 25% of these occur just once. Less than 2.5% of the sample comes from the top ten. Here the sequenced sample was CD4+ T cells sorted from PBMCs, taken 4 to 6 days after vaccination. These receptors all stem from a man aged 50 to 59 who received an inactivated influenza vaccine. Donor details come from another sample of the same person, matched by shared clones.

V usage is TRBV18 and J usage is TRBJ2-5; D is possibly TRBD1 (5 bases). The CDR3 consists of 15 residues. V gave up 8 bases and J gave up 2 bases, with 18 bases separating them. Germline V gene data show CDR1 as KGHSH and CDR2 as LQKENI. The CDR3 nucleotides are TGTGCCAGCCGTCCAGGGCTATTAAGGCAAGAGACCCAGTACTTC. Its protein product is CASRPGLLRQETQYF. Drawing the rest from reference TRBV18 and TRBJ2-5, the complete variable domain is NAGVMQNPRHLVRRRGQEARLRCSPMKGHSHVYWYRQLPEEGLKFMVYLQKENIIDESGMPKERFSAEFPKEGPSILRIQQVVRGDSAAYFCASRPGLLRQETQYFGPGTRLLVL.

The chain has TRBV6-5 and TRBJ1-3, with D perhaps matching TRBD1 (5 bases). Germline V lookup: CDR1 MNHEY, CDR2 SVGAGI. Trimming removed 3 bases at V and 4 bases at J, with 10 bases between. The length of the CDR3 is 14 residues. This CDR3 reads CASSYKGLGNTIYF. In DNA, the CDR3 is TGTGCCAGCAGTTATAAGGGGTTGGGAAACACCATATATTTT.

The CDR3 spells CASTARASYEQYF. CDR3 sequence (DNA): TGTGCCAGCACCGCCCGGGCTTCTTACGAGCAGTACTTC. The chain joins TRBV7-8 to TRBJ2-7, with D unclear. CDR3 size: 13 residues. The V gene lost 7 bases and the J gene lost 4 bases, with 14 bases spanning the gap. Germline V CDR1 and CDR2: SGHVS, FQNEAQ. Full variable domain (outside the CDR3, taken from reference TRBV7-8 and TRBJ2-7): GAGVSQSPRYKVAKRGQDVALRCDPISGHVSLFWYQQALGQGPEFLTYFQNEAQLDKSGLPSDRFFAERPEGSVSTLKIQRTQQEDSAVYLCASTARASYEQYFGPGTRLTVT.

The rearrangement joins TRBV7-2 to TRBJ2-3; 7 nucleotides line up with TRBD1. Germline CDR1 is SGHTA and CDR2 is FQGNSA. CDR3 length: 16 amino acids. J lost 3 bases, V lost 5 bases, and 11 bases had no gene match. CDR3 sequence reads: CASSISSQGVTDTQYF. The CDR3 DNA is TGTGCCAGCAGCATATCTAGCCAGGGGGTTACAGATACGCAGTATTTT. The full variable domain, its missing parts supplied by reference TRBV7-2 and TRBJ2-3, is GAGVSQSPSNKVTEKGKDVELRCDPISGHTALYWYRQSLGQGLEFLIYFQGNSAPDKSGLPSDRFSAERTGGSVSTLTIQRTQQEDSAVYLCASSISSQGVTDTQYFGPGTRLTVL.

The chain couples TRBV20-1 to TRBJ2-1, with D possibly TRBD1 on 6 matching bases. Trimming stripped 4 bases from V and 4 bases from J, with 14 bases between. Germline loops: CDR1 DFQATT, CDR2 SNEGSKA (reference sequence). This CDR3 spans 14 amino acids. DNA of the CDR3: TGCAGTGCTAAGCAGGGGCAGAATTACAATGAGCAGTTCTTC. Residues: CSAKQGQNYNEQFF.

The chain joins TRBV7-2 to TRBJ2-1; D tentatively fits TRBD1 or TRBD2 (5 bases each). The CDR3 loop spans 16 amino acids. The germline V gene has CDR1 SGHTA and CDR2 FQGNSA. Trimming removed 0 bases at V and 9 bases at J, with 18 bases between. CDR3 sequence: CASSLALGTSLVEQFF. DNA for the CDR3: TGTGCCAGCAGCTTAGCGCTGGGGACCAGCCTTGTTGAGCAGTTCTTC.

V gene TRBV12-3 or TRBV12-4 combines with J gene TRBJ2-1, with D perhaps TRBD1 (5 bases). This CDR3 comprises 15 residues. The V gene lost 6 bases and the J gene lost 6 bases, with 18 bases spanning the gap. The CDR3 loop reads CASSLSGQGSNEQFF. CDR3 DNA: TGTGCCAGCAGCCTATCCGGGCAGGGATCCAATGAGCAGTTCTTC.

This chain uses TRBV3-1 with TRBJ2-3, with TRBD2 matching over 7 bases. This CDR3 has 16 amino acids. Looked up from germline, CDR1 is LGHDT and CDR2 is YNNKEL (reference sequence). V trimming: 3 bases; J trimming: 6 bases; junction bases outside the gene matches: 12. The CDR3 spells CASSHSTSGRADTQYF. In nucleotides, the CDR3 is TGTGCCAGCAGCCACTCCACCTCGGGGAGGGCGGATACGCAGTATTTT.

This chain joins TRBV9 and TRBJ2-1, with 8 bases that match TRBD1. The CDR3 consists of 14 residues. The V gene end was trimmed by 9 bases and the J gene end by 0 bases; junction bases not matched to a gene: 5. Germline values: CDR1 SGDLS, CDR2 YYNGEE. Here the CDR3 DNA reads TGTGCCACCGGACAGGGCAGCTCCTACAATGAGCAGTTCTTC. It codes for CATGQGSSYNEQFF.

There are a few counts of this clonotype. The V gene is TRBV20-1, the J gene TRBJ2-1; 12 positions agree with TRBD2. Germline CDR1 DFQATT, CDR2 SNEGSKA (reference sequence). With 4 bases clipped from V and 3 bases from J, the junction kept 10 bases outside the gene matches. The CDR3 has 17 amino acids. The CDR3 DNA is TGCAGTGCTACGGCTCCGGGACTAGCGGGTGGCTACAATGAGCAGTTCTTC. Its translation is CSATAPGLAGGYNEQFF.

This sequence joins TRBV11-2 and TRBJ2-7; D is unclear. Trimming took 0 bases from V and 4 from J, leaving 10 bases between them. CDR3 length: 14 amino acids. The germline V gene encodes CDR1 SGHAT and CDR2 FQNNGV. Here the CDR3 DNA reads TGTGCCAGCAGCTTAGACTGGCTTACATACGAGCAGTACTTC. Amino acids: CASSLDWLTYEQYF.

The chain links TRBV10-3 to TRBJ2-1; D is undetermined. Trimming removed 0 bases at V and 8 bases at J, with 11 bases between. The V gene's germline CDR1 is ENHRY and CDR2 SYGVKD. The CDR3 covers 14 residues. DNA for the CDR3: TGTGCCATCAGTGAGTCTCGATCCGCCGATGAGCAGTTCTTC. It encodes CAISESRSADEQFF.

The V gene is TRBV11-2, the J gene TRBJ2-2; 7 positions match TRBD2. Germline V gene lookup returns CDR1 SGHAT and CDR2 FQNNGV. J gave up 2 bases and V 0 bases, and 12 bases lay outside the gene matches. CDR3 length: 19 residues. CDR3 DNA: TGTGCCAGCAGCTTAGATGTACGGCTAGCGGATACTAACACCGGGGAGCTGTTTTTT. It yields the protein CASSLDVRLADTNTGELFF. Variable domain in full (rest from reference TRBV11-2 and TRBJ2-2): EAGVAQSPRYKIIEKRQSVAFWCNPISGHATLYWYQQILGQGPKLLIQFQNNGVVDDSQLPKDRFSAERLKGVDSTLKIQPAKLEDSAVYLCASSLDVRLADTNTGELFFGEGSRLTVL.

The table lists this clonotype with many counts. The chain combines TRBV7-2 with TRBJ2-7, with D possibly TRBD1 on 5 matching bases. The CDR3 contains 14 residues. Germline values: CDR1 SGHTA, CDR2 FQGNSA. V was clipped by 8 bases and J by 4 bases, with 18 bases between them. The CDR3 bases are TGTGCCAGCTCACTTAGCAGGGCCTCTTACGAGCAGTACTTC. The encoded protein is CASSLSRASYEQYF.

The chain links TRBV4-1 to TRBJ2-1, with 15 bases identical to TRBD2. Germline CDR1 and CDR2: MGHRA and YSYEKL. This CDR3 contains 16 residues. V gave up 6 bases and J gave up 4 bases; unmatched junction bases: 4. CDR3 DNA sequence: TGCGCCAGCAGGATGGGACTAGCGGGGGGTTACAATGAGCAGTTCTTC. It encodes CASRMGLAGGYNEQFF.

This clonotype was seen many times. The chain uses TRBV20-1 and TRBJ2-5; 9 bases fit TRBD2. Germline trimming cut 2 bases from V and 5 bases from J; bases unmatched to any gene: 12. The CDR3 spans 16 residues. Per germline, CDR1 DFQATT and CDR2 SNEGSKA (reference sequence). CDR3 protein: CSARPLMGTSLETQYF. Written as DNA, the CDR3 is TGCAGTGCTAGACCTCTAATGGGGACTAGCCTTGAGACCCAGTACTTC.

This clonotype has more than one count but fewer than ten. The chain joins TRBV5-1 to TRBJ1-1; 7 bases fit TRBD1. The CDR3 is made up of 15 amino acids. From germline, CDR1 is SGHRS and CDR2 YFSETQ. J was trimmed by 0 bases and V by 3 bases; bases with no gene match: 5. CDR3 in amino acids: CASSWGQSLNTEAFF. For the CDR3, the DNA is TGCGCCAGCAGCTGGGGACAGTCGCTGAACACTGAAGCTTTCTTT.

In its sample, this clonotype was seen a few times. The CDR3 sequence is CASSQDLPSDTQYF. The CDR3 bases are TGTGCCAGCAGCCAAGATCTCCCGTCAGATACGCAGTATTTT. The chain employs TRBV3-1 and TRBJ2-3; D is uncertain. Germline V gene data show CDR1 as LGHDT and CDR2 as YNNKEL (reference sequence). V dropped 0 bases and J dropped 4 bases, with 8 bases sitting between them. The CDR3 runs 14 residues.

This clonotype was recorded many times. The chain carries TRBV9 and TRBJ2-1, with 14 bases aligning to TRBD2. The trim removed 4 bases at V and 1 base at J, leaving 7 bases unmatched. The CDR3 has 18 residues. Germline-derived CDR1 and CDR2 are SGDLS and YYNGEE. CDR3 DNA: TGTGCCAGCAGCTTAGGACTAGCGGGAGGCCCTTCCTACAATGAGCAGTTCTTC. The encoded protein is CASSLGLAGGPSYNEQFF.

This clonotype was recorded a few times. In DNA, the CDR3 is TGTGCCAGCAGCTCAGGGACAGTCGGGGGTGAGCAGTTCTTC. Translated: CASSSGTVGGEQFF. J is TRBJ2-1 and V is TRBV7-2; possible D gene TRBD1, 7 bases. V gave up 4 bases and J gave up 9 bases, with 16 bases separating them. From germline, CDR1 is SGHTA and CDR2 FQGNSA. The CDR3 extends over 14 amino acids.

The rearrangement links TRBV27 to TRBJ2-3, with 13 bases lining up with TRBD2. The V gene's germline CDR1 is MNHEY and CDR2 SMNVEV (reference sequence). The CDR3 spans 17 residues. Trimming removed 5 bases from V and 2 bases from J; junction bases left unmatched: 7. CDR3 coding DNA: TGTGCCAGCAGTCCGGCGGGACTAGCGGGGCTCACAGATACGCAGTATTTT. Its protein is CASSPAGLAGLTDTQYF.

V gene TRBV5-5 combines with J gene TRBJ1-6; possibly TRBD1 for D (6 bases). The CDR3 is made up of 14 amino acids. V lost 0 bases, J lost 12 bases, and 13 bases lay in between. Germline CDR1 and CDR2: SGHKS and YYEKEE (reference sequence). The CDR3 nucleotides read TGTGCCAGCAGCTTGGAACAGGGTTATGAACCCCTCCACTTT. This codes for CASSLEQGYEPLHF.

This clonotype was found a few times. In DNA form, the CDR3 reads TGTGCCAGCAGCACCAAGGGCAACTTAGCCAAAAACATTCAGTACTTC. Amino acid sequence: CASSTKGNLAKNIQYF. The chain links TRBV12-3 or TRBV12-4 to TRBJ2-4; no reliable D call. The CDR3 extends over 16 amino acids. V lost 6 bases and J 0 bases, leaving 15 bases between the germline ends.

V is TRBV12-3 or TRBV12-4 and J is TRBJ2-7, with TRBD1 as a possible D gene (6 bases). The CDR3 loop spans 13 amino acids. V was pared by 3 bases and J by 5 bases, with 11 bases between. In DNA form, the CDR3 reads TGTGCCAGCAGTTTGAAACAGGGCCACGAGCAGTACTTC. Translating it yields CASSLKQGHEQYF.

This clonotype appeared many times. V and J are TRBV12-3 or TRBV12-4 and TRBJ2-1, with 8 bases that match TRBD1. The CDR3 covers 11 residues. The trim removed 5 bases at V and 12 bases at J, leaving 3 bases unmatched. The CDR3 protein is CASSQDRGQFF. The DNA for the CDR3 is TGTGCCAGCAGTCAAGACAGGGGGCAGTTCTTC.

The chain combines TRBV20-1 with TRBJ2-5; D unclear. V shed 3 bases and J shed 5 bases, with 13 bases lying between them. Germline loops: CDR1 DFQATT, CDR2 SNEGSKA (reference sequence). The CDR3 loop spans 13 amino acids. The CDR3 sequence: CSASTAFGETQYF. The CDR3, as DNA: TGCAGTGCTAGTACAGCGTTCGGGGAGACCCAGTACTTC.

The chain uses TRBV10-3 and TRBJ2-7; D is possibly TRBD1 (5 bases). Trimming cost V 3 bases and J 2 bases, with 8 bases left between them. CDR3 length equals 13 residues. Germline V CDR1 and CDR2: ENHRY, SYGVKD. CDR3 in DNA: TGTGCCATCAGTGAAAGGGGCACCTACGAGCAGTACTTC. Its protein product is CAISERGTYEQYF.

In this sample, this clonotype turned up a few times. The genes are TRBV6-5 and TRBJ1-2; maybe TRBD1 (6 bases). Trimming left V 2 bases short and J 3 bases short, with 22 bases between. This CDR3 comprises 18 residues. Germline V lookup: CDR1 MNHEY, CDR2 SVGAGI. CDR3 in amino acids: CASSYRSTRGGLDYGYTF. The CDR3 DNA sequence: TGTGCCAGCAGTTACCGATCAACACGTGGGGGCTTGGACTATGGCTACACCTTC.